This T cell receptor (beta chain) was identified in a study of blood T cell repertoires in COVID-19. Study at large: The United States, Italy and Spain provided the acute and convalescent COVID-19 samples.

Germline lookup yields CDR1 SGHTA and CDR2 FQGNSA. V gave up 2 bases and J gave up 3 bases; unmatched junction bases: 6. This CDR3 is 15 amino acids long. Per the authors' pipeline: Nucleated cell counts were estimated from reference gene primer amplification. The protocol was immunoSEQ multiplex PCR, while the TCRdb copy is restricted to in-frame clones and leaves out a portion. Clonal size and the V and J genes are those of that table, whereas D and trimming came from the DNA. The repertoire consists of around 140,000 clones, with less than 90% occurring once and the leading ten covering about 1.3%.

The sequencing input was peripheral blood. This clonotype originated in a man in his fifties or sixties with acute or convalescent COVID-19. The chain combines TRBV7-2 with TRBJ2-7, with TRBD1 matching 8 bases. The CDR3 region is CASSLPYRGIYEQYF. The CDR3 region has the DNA TGTGCCAGCAGCTTACCGTACAGGGGGATCTACGAGCAGTACTTC.